This TCR beta chain was captured in a study of early T cells in non-severe SARS-CoV-2 infection. This clonotype has a handful of counts. TCRdb used MiXCR to reprocess the 5' RACE reads, holding one entry per CDR3 protein. This sample has fewer than 100,000 distinct CDR3 sequences, with about an eighth found just once. Germline-derived CDR1 and CDR2 are KGHDR and SFDVKD. This CDR3 spans 15 amino acids. With 4 bases clipped from V and 5 bases from J, the junction kept 4 bases outside the gene matches. The receptor was isolated from an adult who was a healthcare worker with PCR-confirmed SARS-CoV-2 infection or an uninfected control (not recorded which). Sequences were obtained from whole blood. The chain recombines TRBV24-1 with TRBJ1-1; 12 nucleotides align to TRBD1. The DNA of the CDR3 is TGTGCCACCAGTGAGACGGGACAGGGGGCGACTGAAGCTTTCTTT. It specifies CATSETGQGATEAFF.